Many counts were recorded for the clone carrying this TCR beta chain. Its antigen is not identified. Original methodology: Using the CDR3 differences seen across clinicopathological groups, the authors built a distant-metastasis classifier for papillary thyroid cancer, which was meant to discriminate distant-metastatic patients. TCRdb re-analyzed the PCR reads through MiXCR. The V and J calls and clone size come from TCRdb's table, not from the authors' own analysis. The sample consists of about 28,000 clones, around a quarter of them appearing once. The data stem from a study of metastatic and nonmetastatic thyroid tumors. Across the study: Repertoire comparisons spanned blood and tumor or nodule tissue from malignant and benign thyroid patients. Study findings and constraints: The study reportedly found significantly higher TCR beta diversity in malignant thyroid tumors than benign nodules, in blood and tumor.

Nobody among the patients had been given any treatment before thyroid surgery. This receptor was obtained from a female donor with papillary thyroid cancer or a benign thyroid nodule (not recorded which). Some clones in this sample may be carry-over from other donors' samples. The specimen was blood.

In DNA, the CDR3 is TGTGCCAGCAGCCGAGAGAGGGACAGGGAACTCGGAAGCAATCAGCCCCAGCATTTT. Its protein product is CASSRERDRELGSNQPQHF. The chain employs TRBV7-3 and TRBJ1-5; 9 bases agree with TRBD1. V trimming: 5 bases; J trimming: 1 base; junction bases outside the gene matches: 15. CDR3 length: 19 residues. Germline CDR1 reads SGHTA; CDR2 reads FQGTGA.